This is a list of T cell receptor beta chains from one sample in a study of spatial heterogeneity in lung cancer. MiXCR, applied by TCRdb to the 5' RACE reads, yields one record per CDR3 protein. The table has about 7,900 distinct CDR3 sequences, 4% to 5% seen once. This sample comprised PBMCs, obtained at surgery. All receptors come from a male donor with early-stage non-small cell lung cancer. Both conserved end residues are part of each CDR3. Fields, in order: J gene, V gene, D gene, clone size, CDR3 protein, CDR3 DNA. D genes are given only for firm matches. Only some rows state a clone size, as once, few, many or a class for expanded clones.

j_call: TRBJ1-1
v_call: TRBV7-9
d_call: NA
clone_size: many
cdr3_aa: CASSFEEAADPEAFF
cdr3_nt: TGTGCCAGCAGCTTTGAGGAGGCAGCCGATCCTGAAGCTTTCTTT

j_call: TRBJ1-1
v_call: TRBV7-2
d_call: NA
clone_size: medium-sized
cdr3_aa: CASSHRQYTEAFF
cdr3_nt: TGTGCCAGCAGCCATCGACAATACACTGAAGCTTTCTTT

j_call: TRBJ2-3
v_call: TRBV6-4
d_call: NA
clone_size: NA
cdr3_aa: CATGAGHTDTQYF
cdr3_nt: TGTGCCACCGGGGCGGGTCACACAGATACGCAGTATTTT

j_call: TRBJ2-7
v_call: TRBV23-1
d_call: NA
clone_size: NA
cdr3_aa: CASSQSSGGITYEQYF
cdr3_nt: TGCGCCAGCAGTCAATCGAGTGGCGGGATCACCTACGAGCAGTACTTC

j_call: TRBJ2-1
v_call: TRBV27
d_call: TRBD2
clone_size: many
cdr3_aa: CASSLTSGGGEQFF
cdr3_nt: TGTGCCAGCAGTTTGACTAGCGGGGGAGGTGAGCAGTTCTTC

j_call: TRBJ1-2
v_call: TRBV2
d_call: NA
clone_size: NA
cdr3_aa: CASSETLGNYGYTF
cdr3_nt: TGTGCCAGCAGCGAGACCCTCGGTAACTATGGCTACACCTTC

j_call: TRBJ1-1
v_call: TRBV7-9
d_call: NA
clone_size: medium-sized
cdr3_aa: CASSQTLREAFF
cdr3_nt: TGTGCCAGCAGCCAAACATTGAGGGAAGCTTTCTTT

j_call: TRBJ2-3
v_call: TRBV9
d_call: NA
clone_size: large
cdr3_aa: CASSDGVTDTQYF
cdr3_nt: TGTGCCAGCAGCGACGGGGTCACAGATACGCAGTATTTT

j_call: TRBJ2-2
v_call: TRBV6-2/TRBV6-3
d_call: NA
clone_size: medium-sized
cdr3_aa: CASSYKVNGELFF
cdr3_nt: TGTGCCAGCAGTTATAAGGTTAACGGGGAGCTGTTTTTT

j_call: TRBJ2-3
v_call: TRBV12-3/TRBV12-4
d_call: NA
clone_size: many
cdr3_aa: CASSFRGATQYF
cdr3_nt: TGTGCCAGCAGTTTTCGGGGCGCTACGCAGTATTTT

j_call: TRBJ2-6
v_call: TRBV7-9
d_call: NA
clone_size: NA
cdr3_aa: CASSLLSSGANVLTF
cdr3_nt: TGTGCCAGCAGCTTGTTGAGCTCTGGGGCCAACGTCCTGACTTTC

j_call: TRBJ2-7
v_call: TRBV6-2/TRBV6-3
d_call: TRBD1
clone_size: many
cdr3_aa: CASSQQGGYEQYF
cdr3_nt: TGTGCCAGCAGTCAACAGGGGGGCTACGAGCAGTACTTC

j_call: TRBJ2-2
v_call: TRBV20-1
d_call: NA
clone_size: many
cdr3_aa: CSAFRTAGLTGELFF
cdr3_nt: TGCAGTGCCTTTCGGACGGCAGGGCTTACCGGGGAGCTGTTTTTT

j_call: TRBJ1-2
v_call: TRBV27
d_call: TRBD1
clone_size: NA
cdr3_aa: CASSSRGDRVYGYTF
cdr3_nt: TGTGCCAGCAGTTCGAGGGGGGACAGGGTCTATGGCTACACCTTC

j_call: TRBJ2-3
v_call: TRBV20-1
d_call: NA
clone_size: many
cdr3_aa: CSATYRVSTDTQYF
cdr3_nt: TGCAGTGCTACCTACAGGGTTAGCACAGATACGCAGTATTTT

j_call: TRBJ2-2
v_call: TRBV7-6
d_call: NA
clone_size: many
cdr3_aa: CASSSGMGGATTGELFF
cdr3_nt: TGTGCCAGCAGCTCGGGAATGGGTGGGGCGACAACCGGGGAGCTGTTTTTT

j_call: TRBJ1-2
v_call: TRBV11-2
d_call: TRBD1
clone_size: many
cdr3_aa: CASSLDVGQQYGYTF
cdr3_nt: TGTGCCAGCAGCTTAGATGTGGGACAGCAATATGGCTACACCTTC

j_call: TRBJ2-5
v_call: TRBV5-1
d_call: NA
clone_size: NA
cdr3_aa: CASSFGSGVQETQYF
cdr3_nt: TGCGCCAGCAGCTTTGGTAGCGGCGTACAAGAGACCCAGTACTTC

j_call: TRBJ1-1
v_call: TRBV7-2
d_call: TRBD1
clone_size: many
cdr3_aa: CASSLAGQGRTEAFF
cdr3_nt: TGTGCCAGCAGCTTAGCAGGACAGGGGCGTACTGAAGCTTTCTTT

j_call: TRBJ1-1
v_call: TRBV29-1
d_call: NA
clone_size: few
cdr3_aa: CSVEPGNTEAFF
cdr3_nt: TGCAGCGTTGAACCAGGGAACACTGAAGCTTTCTTT

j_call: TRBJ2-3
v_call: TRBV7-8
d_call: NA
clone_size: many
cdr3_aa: CASSLVFGVGDTQYF
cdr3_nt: TGTGCCAGCAGCTTAGTCTTTGGAGTGGGAGATACGCAGTATTTT

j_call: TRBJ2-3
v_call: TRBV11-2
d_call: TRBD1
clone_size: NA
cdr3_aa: CASSRTGGEGTQYF
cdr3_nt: TGTGCCAGCAGCCGGACAGGGGGCGAGGGTACGCAGTATTTT

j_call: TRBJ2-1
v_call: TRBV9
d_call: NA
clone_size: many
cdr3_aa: CASSVAVGGEQFF
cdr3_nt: TGTGCCAGCAGCGTAGCTGTGGGCGGTGAGCAGTTCTTC

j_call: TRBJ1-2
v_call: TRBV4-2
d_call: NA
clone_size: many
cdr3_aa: CASSQEARRYTF
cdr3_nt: TGTGCCAGCAGCCAAGAGGCTCGTCGCTACACCTTC

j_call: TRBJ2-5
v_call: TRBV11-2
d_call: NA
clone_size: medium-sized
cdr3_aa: CASSLNSQETQYF
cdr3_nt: TGTGCCAGCAGCTTAAACAGCCAAGAGACCCAGTACTTC

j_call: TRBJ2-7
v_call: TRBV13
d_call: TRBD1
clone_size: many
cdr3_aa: CASSVAGTGVSEQYF
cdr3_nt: TGTGCCAGCAGCGTGGCCGGAACAGGGGTATCCGAGCAGTACTTC

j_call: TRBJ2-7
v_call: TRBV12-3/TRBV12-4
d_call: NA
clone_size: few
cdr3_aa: CASSFWRDSPTYEQYF
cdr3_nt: TGTGCCAGCAGTTTTTGGCGGGACAGCCCTACCTACGAGCAGTACTTC

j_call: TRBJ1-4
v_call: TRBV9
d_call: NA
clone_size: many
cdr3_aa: CASSPTGPMGEKLFF
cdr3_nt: TGTGCCAGCAGCCCTACAGGACCGATGGGCGAAAAACTGTTTTTT

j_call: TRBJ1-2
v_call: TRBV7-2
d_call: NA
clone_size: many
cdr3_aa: CASSPGAQGGYTF
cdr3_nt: TGTGCCAGCAGCCCCGGGGCTCAGGGTGGCTACACCTTC

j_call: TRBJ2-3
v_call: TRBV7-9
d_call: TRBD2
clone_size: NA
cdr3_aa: CASSSTGLAGGITDTQYF
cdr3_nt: TGTGCCAGCAGCTCCACGGGACTAGCGGGGGGGATCACAGATACGCAGTATTTT

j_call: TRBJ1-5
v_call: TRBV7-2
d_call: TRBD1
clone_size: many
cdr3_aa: CASSPVGGVYQPQHF
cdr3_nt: TGTGCCAGCAGCCCGGTAGGGGGCGTCTATCAGCCCCAGCATTTT

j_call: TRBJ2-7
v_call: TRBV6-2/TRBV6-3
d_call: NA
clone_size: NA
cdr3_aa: CAISGLDPHDQYF
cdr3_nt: TGTGCCATCAGTGGGCTTGATCCCCACGATCAGTACTTC

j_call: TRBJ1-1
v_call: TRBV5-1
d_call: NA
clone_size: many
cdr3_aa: CASSPSTRRTEAFF
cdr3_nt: TGCGCCAGCAGCCCCTCGACAAGACGAACTGAAGCTTTCTTT

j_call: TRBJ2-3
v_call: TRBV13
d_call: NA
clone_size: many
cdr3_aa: CASSYRDTQYF
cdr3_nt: TGTGCCAGCAGCTACAGGGATACGCAGTATTTT

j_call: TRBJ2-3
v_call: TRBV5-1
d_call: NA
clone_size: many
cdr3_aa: CASSTGVSTDTQYF
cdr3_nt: TGCGCCAGCAGCACGGGGGTTAGCACAGATACGCAGTATTTT

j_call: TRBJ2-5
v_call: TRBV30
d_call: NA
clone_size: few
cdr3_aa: CAWNYQETQYF
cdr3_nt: TGTGCCTGGAACTATCAAGAGACCCAGTACTTC

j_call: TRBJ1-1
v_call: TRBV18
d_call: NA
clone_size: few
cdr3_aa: CASSPKETEAFF
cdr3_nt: TGTGCCAGCTCACCCAAAGAGACTGAAGCTTTCTTT

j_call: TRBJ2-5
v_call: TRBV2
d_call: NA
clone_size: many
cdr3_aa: CASSAGTQSQETQYF
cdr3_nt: TGTGCCAGCAGTGCAGGGACTCAATCCCAAGAGACCCAGTACTTC

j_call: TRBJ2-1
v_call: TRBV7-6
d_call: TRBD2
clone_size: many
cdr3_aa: CASSLGLADYNEQFF
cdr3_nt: TGTGCCAGCAGCCTTGGACTAGCGGACTACAATGAGCAGTTCTTC

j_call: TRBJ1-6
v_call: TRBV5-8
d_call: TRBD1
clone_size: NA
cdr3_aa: CASSPTGQGASPLHF
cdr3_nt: TGTGCCAGCAGCCCGACTGGACAGGGTGCGAGCCCCCTCCACTTT

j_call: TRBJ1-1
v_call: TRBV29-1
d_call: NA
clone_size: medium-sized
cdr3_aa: CSVVDRPNTEAFF
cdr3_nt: TGCAGCGTTGTGGACAGACCTAACACTGAAGCTTTCTTT

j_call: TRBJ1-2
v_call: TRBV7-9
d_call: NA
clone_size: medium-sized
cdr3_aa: CASSLALGRGYTF
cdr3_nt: TGTGCCAGCAGCTTAGCGTTGGGTCGTGGCTACACCTTC

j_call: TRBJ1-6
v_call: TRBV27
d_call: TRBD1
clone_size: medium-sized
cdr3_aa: CASRMGNRVLQGNSPLHF
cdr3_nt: TGTGCCAGCAGGATGGGGAACAGGGTCTTACAGGGGAATTCACCCCTCCACTTT

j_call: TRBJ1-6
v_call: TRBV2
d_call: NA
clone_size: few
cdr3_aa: CASRKPDGLNSPLHF
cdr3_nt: TGTGCCAGCAGGAAACCGGACGGGTTAAATTCACCCCTCCACTTT

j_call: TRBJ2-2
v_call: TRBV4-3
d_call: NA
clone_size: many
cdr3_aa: CASSQVQNTGELFF
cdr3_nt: TGCGCCAGCAGCCAAGTCCAGAACACCGGGGAGCTGTTTTTT

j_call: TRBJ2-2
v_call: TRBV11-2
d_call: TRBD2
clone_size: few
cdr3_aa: CASSRGLAGHGELFF
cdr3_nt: TGTGCCAGCAGCCGGGGACTAGCGGGGCACGGAGAGCTGTTTTTT

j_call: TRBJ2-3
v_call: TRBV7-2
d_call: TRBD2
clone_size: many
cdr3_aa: CASSSGLAGDSTDTQYF
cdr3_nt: TGTGCCAGCAGCTCAGGACTAGCGGGGGACAGCACAGATACGCAGTATTTT

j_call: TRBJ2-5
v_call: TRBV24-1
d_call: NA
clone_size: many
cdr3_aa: CATSRRDLETQYF
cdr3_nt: TGTGCCACCAGCAGACGCGACCTGGAGACCCAGTACTTC

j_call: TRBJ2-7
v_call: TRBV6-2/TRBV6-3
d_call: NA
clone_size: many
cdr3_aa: CASSLRYEQYF
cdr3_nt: TGTGCCAGCAGTCTAAGGTACGAGCAGTACTTC

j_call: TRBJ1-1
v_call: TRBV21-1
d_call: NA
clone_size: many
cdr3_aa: CASSRGKTGFTEAFF
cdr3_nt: TGTGCCAGCAGTAGGGGAAAGACGGGTTTCACTGAAGCTTTCTTT

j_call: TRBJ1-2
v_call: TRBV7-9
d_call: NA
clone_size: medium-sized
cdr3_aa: CASSPQGINYGYTF
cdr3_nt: TGTGCCAGCAGCCCGCAGGGGATTAACTATGGCTACACCTTC

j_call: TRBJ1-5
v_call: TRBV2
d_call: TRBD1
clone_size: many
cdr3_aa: CASSVGQGATQPQHF
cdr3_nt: TGTGCCAGCAGCGTTGGACAGGGGGCCACTCAGCCCCAGCATTTT

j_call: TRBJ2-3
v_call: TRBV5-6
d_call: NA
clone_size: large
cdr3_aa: CASSLFRDTQYF
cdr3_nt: TGTGCCAGCAGCTTGTTCCGGGATACGCAGTATTTT

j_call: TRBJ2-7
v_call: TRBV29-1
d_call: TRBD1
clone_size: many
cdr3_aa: CSVRDSSYEQYF
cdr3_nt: TGCAGCGTGAGGGACAGCTCCTACGAGCAGTACTTC

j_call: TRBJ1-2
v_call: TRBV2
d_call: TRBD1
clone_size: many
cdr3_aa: CASSENRGGYTF
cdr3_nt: TGTGCCAGCAGTGAGAACAGGGGCGGCTACACCTTC